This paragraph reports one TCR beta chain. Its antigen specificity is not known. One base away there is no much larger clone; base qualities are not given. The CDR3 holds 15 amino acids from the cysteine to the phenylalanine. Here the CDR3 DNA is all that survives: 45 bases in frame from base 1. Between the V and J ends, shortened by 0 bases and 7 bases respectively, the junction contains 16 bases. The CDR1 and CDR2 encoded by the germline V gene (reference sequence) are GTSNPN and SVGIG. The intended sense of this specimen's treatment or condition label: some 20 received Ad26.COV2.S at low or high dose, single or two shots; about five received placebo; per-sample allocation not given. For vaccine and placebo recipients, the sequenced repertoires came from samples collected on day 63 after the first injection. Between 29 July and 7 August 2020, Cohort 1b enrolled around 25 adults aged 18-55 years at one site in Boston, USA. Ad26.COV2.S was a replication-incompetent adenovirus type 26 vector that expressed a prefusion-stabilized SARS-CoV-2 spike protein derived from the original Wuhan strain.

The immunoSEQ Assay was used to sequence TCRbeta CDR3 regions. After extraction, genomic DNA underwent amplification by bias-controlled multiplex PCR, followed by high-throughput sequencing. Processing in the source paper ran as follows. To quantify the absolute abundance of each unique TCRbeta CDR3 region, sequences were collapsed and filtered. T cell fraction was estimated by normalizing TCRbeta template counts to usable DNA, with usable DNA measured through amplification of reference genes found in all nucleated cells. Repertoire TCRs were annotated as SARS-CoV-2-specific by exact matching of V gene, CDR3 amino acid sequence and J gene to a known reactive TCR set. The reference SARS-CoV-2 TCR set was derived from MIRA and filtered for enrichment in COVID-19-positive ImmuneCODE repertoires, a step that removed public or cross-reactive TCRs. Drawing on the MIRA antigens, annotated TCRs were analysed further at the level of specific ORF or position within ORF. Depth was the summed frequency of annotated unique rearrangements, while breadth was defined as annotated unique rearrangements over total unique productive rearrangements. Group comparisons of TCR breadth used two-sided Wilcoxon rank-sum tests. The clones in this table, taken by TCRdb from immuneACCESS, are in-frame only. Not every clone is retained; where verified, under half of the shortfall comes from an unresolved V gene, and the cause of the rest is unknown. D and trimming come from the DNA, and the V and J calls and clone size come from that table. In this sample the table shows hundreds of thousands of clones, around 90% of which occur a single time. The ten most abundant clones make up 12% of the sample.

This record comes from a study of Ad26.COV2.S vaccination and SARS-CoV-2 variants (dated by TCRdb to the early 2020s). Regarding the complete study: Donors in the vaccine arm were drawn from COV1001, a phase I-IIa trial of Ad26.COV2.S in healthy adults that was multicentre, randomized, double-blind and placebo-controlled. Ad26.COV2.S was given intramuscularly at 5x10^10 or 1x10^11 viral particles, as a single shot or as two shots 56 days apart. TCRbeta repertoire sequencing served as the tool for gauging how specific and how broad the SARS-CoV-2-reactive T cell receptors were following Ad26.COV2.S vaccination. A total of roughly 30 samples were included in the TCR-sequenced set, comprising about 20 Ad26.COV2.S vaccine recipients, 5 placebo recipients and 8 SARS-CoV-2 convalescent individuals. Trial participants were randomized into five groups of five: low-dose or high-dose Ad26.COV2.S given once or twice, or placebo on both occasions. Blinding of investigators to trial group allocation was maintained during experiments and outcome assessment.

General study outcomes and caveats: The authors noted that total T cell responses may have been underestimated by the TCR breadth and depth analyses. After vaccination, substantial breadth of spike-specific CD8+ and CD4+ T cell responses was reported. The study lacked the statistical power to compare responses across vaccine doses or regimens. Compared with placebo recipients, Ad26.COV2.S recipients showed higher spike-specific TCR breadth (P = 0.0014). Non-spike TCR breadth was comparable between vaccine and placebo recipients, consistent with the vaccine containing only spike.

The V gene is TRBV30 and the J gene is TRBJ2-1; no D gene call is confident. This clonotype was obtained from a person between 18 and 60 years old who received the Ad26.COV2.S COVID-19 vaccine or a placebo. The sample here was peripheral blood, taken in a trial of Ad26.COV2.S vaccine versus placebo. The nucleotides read TGTGCCTGGAGTGTCGCCGGAAGCCTGCGGAATGAGCAGTTCTTC. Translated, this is CAWSVAGSLRNEQFF. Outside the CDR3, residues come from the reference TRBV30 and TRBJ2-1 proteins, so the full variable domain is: SQTIHQWPATLVQPVGSPLSLECTVEGTSNPNLYWYRQAAGRGLQLLFYSVGIGQISSEVPQNLSASRPQDRQFILSSKKLLLSDSGFYLCAWSVAGSLRNEQFFGPGTRLTVL.